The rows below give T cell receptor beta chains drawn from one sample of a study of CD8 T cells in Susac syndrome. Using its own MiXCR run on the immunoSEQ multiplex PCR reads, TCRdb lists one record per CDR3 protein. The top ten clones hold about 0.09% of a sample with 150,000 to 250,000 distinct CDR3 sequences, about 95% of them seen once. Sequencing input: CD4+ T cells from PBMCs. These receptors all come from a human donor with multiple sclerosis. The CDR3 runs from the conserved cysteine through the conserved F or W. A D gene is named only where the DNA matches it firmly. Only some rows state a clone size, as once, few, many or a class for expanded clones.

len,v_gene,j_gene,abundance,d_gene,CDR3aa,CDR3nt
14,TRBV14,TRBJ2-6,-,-,CASSPESGANVLTF,TGTGCCAGCAGCCCCGAATCTGGGGCCAACGTCCTGACTTTC
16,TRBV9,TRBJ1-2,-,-,CASSAEGVNVGHGYTF,TGTGCCAGCAGCGCTGAAGGGGTCAACGTGGGACATGGCTACACCTTC
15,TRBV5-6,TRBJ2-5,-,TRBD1,CASSSGQGDGETQYF,TGTGCCAGCAGCTCTGGACAGGGCGACGGGGAGACCCAGTACTTC
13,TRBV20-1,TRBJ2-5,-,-,CSARPLARETQYF,TGCAGTGCTAGACCTCTAGCGCGAGAGACCCAGTACTTC
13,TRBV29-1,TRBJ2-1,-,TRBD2,CSVDLAGPREQFF,TGCAGCGTTGATCTAGCGGGGCCCCGTGAGCAGTTCTTC
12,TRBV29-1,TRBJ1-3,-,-,CSVEGSGNTIYF,TGCAGCGTTGAAGGTTCTGGAAACACCATATATTTT
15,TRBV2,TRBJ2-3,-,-,CASHKGGLITDTQYF,TGTGCCAGCCATAAAGGGGGACTAATCACAGATACGCAGTATTTT
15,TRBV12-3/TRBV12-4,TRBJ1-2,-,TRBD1,CASSFSGTGNDGYTF,TGTGCCAGCAGTTTCTCCGGGACAGGGAATGATGGCTACACCTTC
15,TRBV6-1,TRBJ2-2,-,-,CASSEYEPVTGELFF,TGTGCCAGCAGTGAATACGAACCGGTTACCGGGGAGCTGTTTTTT
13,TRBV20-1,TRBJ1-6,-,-,CSARPPPASPLHF,TGCAGTGCCCGCCCCCCGCCCGCGTCACCCCTCCACTTT
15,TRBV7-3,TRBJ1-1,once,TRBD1,CASSATGGSNSEAFF,TGTGCCAGCAGCGCTACAGGGGGCTCAAACTCTGAAGCTTTCTTT
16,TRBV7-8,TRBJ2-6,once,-,CASSPRRGTGANVLTF,TGTGCCAGCAGTCCTCGTCGGGGGACTGGGGCCAACGTCCTGACTTTC
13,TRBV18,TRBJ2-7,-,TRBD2,CASSPGLAYEQYF,TGTGCCAGCAGCCCGGGACTAGCCTACGAGCAGTACTTC
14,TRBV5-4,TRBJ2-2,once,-,CASSPGTRDGELFF,TGTGCCAGCAGCCCCGGGACCCGAGACGGGGAGCTGTTTTTT
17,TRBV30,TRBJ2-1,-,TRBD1,CAWSRDRVSGSYNEQFF,TGTGCCTGGAGTCGGGACAGGGTGTCAGGGTCCTACAATGAGCAGTTCTTC
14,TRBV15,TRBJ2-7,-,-,CATSSGGDVYEQYF,TGTGCCACCAGCAGCGGAGGGGACGTCTACGAGCAGTACTTC
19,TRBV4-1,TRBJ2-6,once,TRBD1,CASSQARTGLPPGANVLTF,TGCGCCAGCAGCCAAGCAAGGACAGGGCTGCCTCCTGGGGCCAACGTCCTGACTTTC
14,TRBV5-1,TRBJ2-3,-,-,CASRPTGTFDGQYF,TGCGCCAGCAGACCGACCGGGACCTTCGATGGGCAGTATTTT
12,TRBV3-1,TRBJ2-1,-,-,CASSQAKNEQFF,TGTGCCAGCAGCCAAGCGAAGAATGAGCAGTTCTTC
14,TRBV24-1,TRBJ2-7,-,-,CATYRDRLDYEQYF,TGTGCCACGTACCGGGACAGACTAGACTACGAGCAGTACTTC
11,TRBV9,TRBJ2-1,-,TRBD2,CASSSSGSQFF,TGTGCCAGCAGCTCTAGCGGATCGCAGTTCTTC
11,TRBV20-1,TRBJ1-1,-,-,CSAPLGTEAFF,TGCAGTGCTCCCCTGGGGACTGAAGCTTTCTTT
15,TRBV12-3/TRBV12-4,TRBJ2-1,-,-,CASSSSRSRKTEQFF,TGTGCCAGCAGTTCCTCTAGGTCGCGGAAGACTGAGCAGTTCTTC
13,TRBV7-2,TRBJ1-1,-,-,CASSSGVVGEAFF,TGTGCCAGCAGCTCAGGGGTCGTCGGTGAAGCTTTCTTT